The rows below give T cell receptor beta chains drawn from one sample of a study of T-cell memory formation after mild COVID-19. TCRdb ran MiXCR on the 5' RACE reads and lists one entry per CDR3 protein. In the table there are about 270,000 distinct CDR3 sequences, around 15% of which are singletons. Source material: PBMCs or a T cell subset sorted from them (not recorded which). Source of these receptors: a man younger than 35 who had mild COVID-19 (a few samples of this study predate the infection). Cell type and time point are not known. Both conserved end residues are part of each CDR3. Fields, in order: V gene, D gene, J gene, clone size, CDR3 protein, CDR3 DNA. D genes are given only for firm matches. Not all rows give a size; the values are once, few, many and, for expanded clones, a class.

TRBV7-6	NA	TRBJ2-2	NA	CASSFSIRTANTGELFF	TGTGCCAGCAGCTTTTCGATTCGGACAGCGAACACCGGGGAGCTGTTTTTT
TRBV7-2	TRBD1	TRBJ1-1	few	CASSLERTGTGTEAFF	TGTGCCAGCAGCTTAGAGCGGACAGGGACGGGCACTGAAGCTTTCTTT
TRBV2	TRBD1	TRBJ1-1	few	CASSEMTGGTEAFF	TGTGCCAGCAGTGAAATGACAGGGGGCACTGAAGCTTTCTTT
TRBV4-1	NA	TRBJ2-3	NA	CASSHGGLSPDTQYF	TGCGCCAGCAGCCACGGGGGGCTATCGCCAGATACGCAGTATTTT
TRBV15	NA	TRBJ2-3	few	CATSRDTSGDTQYF	TGTGCCACCAGCAGAGACACCTCTGGGGATACGCAGTATTTT
TRBV10-1	NA	TRBJ2-3	NA	CASSNSQDTQYF	TGCGCCAGCAGTAATAGTCAAGATACGCAGTATTTT
TRBV20-1	TRBD1	TRBJ2-2	few	CSAILNWGQGNTGELFF	TGCAGTGCTATCCTCAATTGGGGACAGGGGAACACCGGGGAGCTGTTTTTT
TRBV6-1	NA	TRBJ2-1	NA	CASSDGENNEQFF	TGTGCCAGCAGTGACGGTGAAAACAATGAGCAGTTCTTC
TRBV20-1	TRBD1	TRBJ1-1	NA	CSAFNGRTGNMNTEAFF	TGCAGTGCTTTTAACGGCCGGACAGGGAACATGAACACTGAAGCTTTCTTT
TRBV20-1	NA	TRBJ2-7	NA	CSAYRDGHSYEQYF	TGCAGTGCTTACCGGGACGGACACTCCTACGAGCAGTACTTC
TRBV6-4	TRBD2	TRBJ2-4	many	CASSAEAGLAKNIQYF	TGTGCCAGCAGTGCTGAAGCGGGGTTAGCCAAAAACATTCAGTACTTC
TRBV6-5	TRBD2	TRBJ2-5	few	CASSWTSRGGETQYF	TGTGCCAGCAGCTGGACTAGCCGCGGGGGAGAGACCCAGTACTTC
TRBV10-3	TRBD1	TRBJ2-7	few	CAISRSGGAEEQYF	TGTGCCATCAGTCGGTCAGGGGGCGCGGAAGAGCAGTACTTC
TRBV5-1	NA	TRBJ2-6	few	CASRQAGGANVLTF	TGCGCCAGCCGACAGGCCGGCGGGGCCAACGTCCTGACTTTC
TRBV6-5	TRBD2	TRBJ2-5	many	CASSQSSGQETQYF	TGTGCCAGCAGTCAGTCTAGCGGCCAAGAGACCCAGTACTTC
TRBV20-1	TRBD2	TRBJ2-5	few	CSAKGKGGGYQETQYF	TGCAGTGCTAAGGGCAAGGGCGGGGGGTACCAAGAGACCCAGTACTTC
TRBV5-1	NA	TRBJ2-5	many	CASSLILQETQYF	TGCGCCAGCAGCTTGATCTTACAAGAGACCCAGTACTTC
TRBV3-1	NA	TRBJ1-2	few	CASSQEASGYTF	TGTGCCAGCAGCCAAGAGGCGAGCGGCTACACCTTC
TRBV11-2	TRBD1	TRBJ2-2	NA	CASRQRTGETGELFF	TGTGCCAGCAGACAGAGGACAGGGGAGACCGGGGAGCTGTTTTTT
TRBV4-3	NA	TRBJ2-2	few	CASSQETGLNTGELFF	TGCGCCAGCAGCCAAGAAACTGGTTTAAACACCGGGGAGCTGTTTTTT
TRBV4-1	NA	TRBJ2-2	NA	CASSDEGVGELFF	TGCGCCAGCAGTGACGAGGGGGTCGGGGAGCTGTTTTTT
TRBV20-1	TRBD1	TRBJ1-2	many	CSAPTGTDGYTF	TGCAGTGCGCCGACAGGGACAGATGGCTACACCTTC
TRBV7-3	TRBD2	TRBJ2-2	NA	CASSLRGLAGETYTGELFF	TGTGCCAGCAGCTTAAGGGGACTAGCGGGGGAGACTTACACCGGGGAGCTGTTTTTT
TRBV5-6	NA	TRBJ2-3	many	CASGTPGGDTQYF	TGTGCCAGCGGGACCCCGGGTGGGGATACGCAGTATTTT
TRBV18	NA	TRBJ1-1	NA	CASSSNRATEAFF	TGTGCCAGCTCATCGAACAGGGCCACTGAAGCTTTCTTT
TRBV3-1	NA	TRBJ2-5	few	CATCQSEGSETQYF	TGTGCCACCTGTCAATCGGAGGGCAGCGAGACCCAGTACTTC
TRBV5-1	TRBD1	TRBJ2-7	NA	CASSAGQGAYYEQYF	TGCGCCAGCAGCGCAGGACAGGGTGCGTACTACGAGCAGTACTTC
TRBV20-1	NA	TRBJ2-3	few	CSARVDATTDTQYF	TGCAGTGCTAGAGTAGACGCCACGACAGATACGCAGTATTTT
TRBV20-1	NA	TRBJ1-1	few	CSARGNRDTEAFF	TGCAGTGCTAGAGGCAACAGGGATACTGAAGCTTTCTTT
TRBV7-3	NA	TRBJ2-1	few	CASSLGAGTYNEQFF	TGTGCCAGCAGCTTAGGGGCAGGGACATACAATGAGCAGTTCTTC
TRBV6-5	TRBD1	TRBJ2-7	many	CASSHGQGYEQYF	TGTGCCAGCAGTCATGGACAGGGCTACGAGCAGTACTTC